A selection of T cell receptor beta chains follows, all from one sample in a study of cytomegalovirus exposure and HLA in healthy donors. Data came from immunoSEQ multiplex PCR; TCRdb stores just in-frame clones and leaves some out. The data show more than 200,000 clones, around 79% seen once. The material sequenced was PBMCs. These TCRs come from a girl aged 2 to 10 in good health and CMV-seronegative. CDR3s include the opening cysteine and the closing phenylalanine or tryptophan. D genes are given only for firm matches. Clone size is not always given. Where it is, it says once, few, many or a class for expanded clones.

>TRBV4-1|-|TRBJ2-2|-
CASSQRGHSNTGELFF
TGCGCCAGCAGCCAACGAGGACACTCGAACACCGGGGAGCTGTTTTTT
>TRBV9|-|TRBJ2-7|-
CASSGGTGVYEQYF
TGTGCCAGCAGCGGCGGGACTGGGGTCTACGAGCAGTACTTC
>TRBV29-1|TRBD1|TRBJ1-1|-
CSVLGQVRTEAFF
TGCAGCGTCCTTGGACAGGTTCGCACTGAAGCTTTCTTT
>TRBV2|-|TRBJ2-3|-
CASSGQGTDTQYF
TGTGCCAGCAGTGGACAGGGCACAGATACGCAGTATTTT
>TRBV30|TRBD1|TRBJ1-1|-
CAADRQGNTEAFF
TGTGCCGCAGATAGACAGGGGAACACTGAAGCTTTCTTT
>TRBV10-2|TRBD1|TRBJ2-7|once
CASSEQGNEQYF
TGCGCCAGCAGTGAACAGGGGAACGAGCAGTACTTC
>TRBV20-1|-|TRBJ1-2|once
CSAATVEGYTF
TGCAGTGCCGCAACGGTGGAGGGCTACACCTTC
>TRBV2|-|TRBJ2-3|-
CASSLPIMTESTDTQYF
TGTGCCAGCAGTCTCCCTATCATGACAGAGAGCACAGATACGCAGTATTTT
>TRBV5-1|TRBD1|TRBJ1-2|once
CASSQMRQGEGYTF
TGCGCCAGCAGCCAGATGAGACAGGGGGAGGGCTACACCTTC
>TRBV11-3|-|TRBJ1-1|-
CASSLEGGDTEAFF
TGTGCCAGCAGCTTAGAAGGGGGGGACACTGAAGCTTTCTTT
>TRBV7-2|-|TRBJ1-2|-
CASSLVFRDYGYTF
TGTGCCAGCAGCTTAGTTTTCAGGGACTATGGCTACACCTTC
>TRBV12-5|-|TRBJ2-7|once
CASGLPNAGEQYF
TGTGCTAGTGGTTTGCCAAATGCGGGCGAGCAGTACTTC
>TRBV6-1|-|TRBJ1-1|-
CASSVEPGNTEAFF
TGTGCCAGCAGTGTAGAACCTGGGAACACTGAAGCTTTCTTT
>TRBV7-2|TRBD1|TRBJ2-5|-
CASSWRQGVETQYF
TGTGCCAGCAGCTGGCGACAGGGGGTGGAGACCCAGTACTTC
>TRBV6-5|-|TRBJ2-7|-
CASSYSVDGVYEQYF
TGTGCCAGCAGTTACTCCGTCGACGGGGTCTACGAGCAGTACTTC
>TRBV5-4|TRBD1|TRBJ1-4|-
CASSSGQGVGEKLFF
TGTGCCAGCAGCTCCGGACAGGGAGTAGGTGAAAAACTGTTTTTT
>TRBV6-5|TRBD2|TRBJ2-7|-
CASTRLAGPPYEQYF
TGTGCCAGCACTCGACTAGCGGGACCTCCCTACGAGCAGTACTTC
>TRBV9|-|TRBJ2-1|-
CASSPREGWRIYNEQFF
TGTGCCAGCAGCCCGAGGGAAGGTTGGCGCATATACAATGAGCAGTTCTTC
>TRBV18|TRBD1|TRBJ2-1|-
CASLDRGNEQFF
TGTGCCAGCTTGGACAGGGGAAATGAGCAGTTCTTC
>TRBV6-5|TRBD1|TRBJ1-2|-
CASSSRGTDYGYTF
TGTGCCAGCAGTTCTCGTGGGACAGACTATGGCTACACCTTC
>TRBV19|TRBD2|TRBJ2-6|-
CASESSGPNSGANVLTF
TGTGCCAGTGAGTCTAGCGGACCTAACTCTGGGGCCAACGTCCTGACTTTC
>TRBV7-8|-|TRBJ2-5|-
CASSLALRWSNGVGEQYF
TGTGCCAGCAGCTTGGCGTTGCGTTGGTCCAATGGGGTGGGAGAGCAGTACTTC
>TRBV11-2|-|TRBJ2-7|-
CASSPRQPLSYEQYF
TGTGCCAGCAGCCCCCGACAGCCGTTGTCCTACGAGCAGTACTTC
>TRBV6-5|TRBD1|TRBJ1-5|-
CASSSGQGQPQHF
TGTGCCAGCAGTTCGGGACAGGGACAGCCCCAGCATTTT
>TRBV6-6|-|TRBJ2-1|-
CASSGTGTVTYNEQFF
TGTGCCAGCAGTGGGACTGGGACGGTAACCTACAATGAGCAGTTCTTC
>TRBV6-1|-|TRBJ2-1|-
CASSFDRRSYNEQFF
TGTGCCAGCAGTTTTGACAGGCGCTCCTACAATGAGCAGTTCTTC
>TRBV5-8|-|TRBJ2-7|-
CASSLVGALSSYEQCF
TGTGCCAGCAGCTTGGTGGGGGCGCTTAGCTCCTACGAGCAGTGCTTC
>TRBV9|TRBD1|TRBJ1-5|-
CASSAGDRGKSQHF
TGTGCCAGCAGCGCGGGGGACAGGGGGAAGTCCCAGCATTTT
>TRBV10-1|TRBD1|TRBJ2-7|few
CASSESTGQEQYF
TGCGCCAGCAGTGAGTCGACGGGACAGGAGCAGTACTTC
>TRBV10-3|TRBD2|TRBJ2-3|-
CAIRLASGITDTQYF
TGTGCCATCAGGTTGGCTAGCGGGATCACAGATACGCAGTATTTT
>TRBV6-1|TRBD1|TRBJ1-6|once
CASTRDRDNSPLHF
TGTGCCAGCACTCGGGACAGGGATAATTCACCCCTCCACTTT
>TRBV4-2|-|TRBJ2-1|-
CASSQDQGVAAPYNEQFF
TGTGCCAGCAGCCAAGATCAGGGGGTAGCGGCCCCCTACAATGAGCAGTTCTTC
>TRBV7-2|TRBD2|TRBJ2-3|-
CASRHASGRAMTDTQYF
TGTGCCAGCAGACACGCTAGCGGGAGGGCCATGACAGATACGCAGTATTTT
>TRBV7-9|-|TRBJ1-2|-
CASSFGFFGGGRASGYTF
TGTGCCAGCAGCTTCGGGTTTTTCGGGGGAGGTCGTGCGAGTGGCTACACCTTC
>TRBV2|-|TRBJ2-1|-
CASRPGSYNEQFF
TGTGCCAGCAGACCAGGTTCTTACAATGAGCAGTTCTTC
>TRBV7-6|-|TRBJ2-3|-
CASSSWAGLPSTDTQYF
TGTGCCAGCAGCTCCTGGGCTGGACTCCCTAGCACAGATACGCAGTATTTT
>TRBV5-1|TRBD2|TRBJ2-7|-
CASSLEAGGIYEQYF
TGCGCCAGCAGCTTGGAGGCGGGGGGAATCTACGAGCAGTACTTC
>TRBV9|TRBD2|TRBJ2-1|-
CASSIGGGMDEQFF
TGTGCCAGCAGCATTGGCGGGGGTATGGATGAGCAGTTCTTC
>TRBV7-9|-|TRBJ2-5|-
CASSHPDGEGETQYF
TGTGCCAGCAGCCATCCTGATGGCGAGGGAGAGACCCAGTACTTC
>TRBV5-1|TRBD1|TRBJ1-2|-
CASSPRTGGGNYGYTF
TGCGCCAGCAGCCCAAGGACAGGGGGCGGCAACTATGGCTACACCTTC
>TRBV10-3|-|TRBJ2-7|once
CAISALPGGEQYF
TGTGCCATCAGTGCCCTTCCTGGAGGCGAGCAGTACTTC
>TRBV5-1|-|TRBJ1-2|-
CASSFRVRGVHGYTF
TGCGCCAGCAGCTTTAGGGTCCGGGGAGTTCACGGCTACACCTTC
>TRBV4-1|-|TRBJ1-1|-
CASSQVRSGRTEAFF
TGCGCCAGCAGCCAAGTTCGTTCTGGGCGCACTGAAGCTTTCTTT
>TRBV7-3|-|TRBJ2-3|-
CASSLTSSTDTQYF
TGTGCCAGCAGCTTAACTTCTAGCACAGATACGCAGTATTTT
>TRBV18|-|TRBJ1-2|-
CASSPRGNDYGYTF
TGTGCCAGCTCACCACGAGGGAACGACTATGGCTACACCTTC
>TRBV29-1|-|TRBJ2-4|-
CSVASNIQYF
TGCAGCGTCGCGTCAAACATTCAGTACTTC